A selection of T cell receptor beta chains follows, all from one sample in a study of shared clonotypes between healthy human individuals. TCRdb's copy holds only in-frame clones and misses some; the assay was immunoSEQ multiplex PCR. The sample lists over 700,000 clones, approximately 72% occurring once. Sample: memory CD4+ T cells sorted from blood. The receptors originated from a woman in her twenties or thirties in good health. Both conserved end residues are part of each CDR3. D genes are given only for firm matches. Size values are once, few and many counts, or a class for expanded clones, and some rows have none.

d_call	clone_size	j_call	v_call	cdr3_nt	cdr3_aa
NA	NA	TRBJ2-7	TRBV11-2	TGTGCCAGCAGCTTGGAGTTGAGGGAGCAGTACTTC	CASSLELREQYF
NA	NA	TRBJ1-5	TRBV6-5	TGTGCCAGCAGTACAGGGTCGGGGGATCAGCCCCAGCATTTT	CASSTGSGDQPQHF
TRBD2	once	TRBJ2-5	TRBV28	TGTGCCAGCAGTCCGTGGCTAGCGGGAATAAAGGGAGAGACCCAGTACTTC	CASSPWLAGIKGETQYF
NA	NA	TRBJ1-4	TRBV18	TGTGCCAGCTCACCACGGTCAGTGGCGGGGGGTGAAAAACTGTTTTTT	CASSPRSVAGGEKLFF
NA	once	TRBJ1-3	TRBV5-4	TGTGCCAGCAGCTTGGGGCAAAGCTCTGGAAACACCATATATTTT	CASSLGQSSGNTIYF
NA	NA	TRBJ2-3	TRBV6-6	TGTGCCAGCAGCCGGGACACCACAGATACGCAGTATTTT	CASSRDTTDTQYF
TRBD2	NA	TRBJ2-3	TRBV6-1	TGTGCCAGCAGGATACTAGCGGGACGGGGAGATACGCAGTATTTT	CASRILAGRGDTQYF
NA	NA	TRBJ1-4	TRBV18	TGTGCCAGCTCACCACCGGAGCTGGTGGAAAAACTGTTTTTT	CASSPPELVEKLFF
TRBD2	NA	TRBJ2-7	TRBV5-6	TGTGCCAGCAGCTTGCTGTCAGTCGCGGGGGGCTTGAGCGAGCAGTACTTC	CASSLLSVAGGLSEQYF
NA	once	TRBJ2-1	TRBV6-6	TGTGCCAGCAGGTCCCAGAACAATGAGCAGTTCTTC	CASRSQNNEQFF
TRBD1	NA	TRBJ1-5	TRBV2	TGTGCCAGCAGTAAGCAGGGGGCTCCGAACAATCAGCCCCAGCATTTT	CASSKQGAPNNQPQHF
NA	NA	TRBJ2-1	TRBV28	TGTGCCAGCAGTACCATAGCGGAGCAGTTCTTC	CASSTIAEQFF
NA	NA	TRBJ2-1	TRBV11-3	TGTGCCAGCAGCCTTCTGGCAGGGAGTAACAATGAGCAGTTCTTC	CASSLLAGSNNEQFF
NA	NA	TRBJ1-2	TRBV27	TGTGCCAGCAGTTTAGAGGGGTCCTATGGCTACACCTTC	CASSLEGSYGYTF
NA	NA	TRBJ2-1	TRBV30	TGTGCCTGGAGCACTAGCAGCTACAATGAGCAGTTCTTC	CAWSTSSYNEQFF
TRBD2	NA	TRBJ2-3	TRBV6-1	TGTGCCAGCTACGGGGCATGGGCGGGAGGAGATACGCAGTATTTT	CASYGAWAGGDTQYF
NA	once	TRBJ2-1	TRBV14	TGTGCCAGCAGCCGAGGGGGGGCGGGAAGTAAGCCCTACAATGAGCAGTTCTTC	CASSRGGAGSKPYNEQFF
NA	NA	TRBJ2-2	TRBV7-2	TGTGCCAGCAGCCTTACGGGACGCATTTTACCCGGGGAGCTGTTTTTT	CASSLTGRILPGELFF
NA	NA	TRBJ2-3	TRBV28	TGTGCCACCCTGGGGACGGTGTTCACAGATACGCAGTATTTT	CATLGTVFTDTQYF
NA	NA	TRBJ2-1	TRBV9	TGTGCCAGCAGCGTAGTGAGTAACTCCTACAATGAGCAGTTCTTC	CASSVVSNSYNEQFF
TRBD2	NA	TRBJ2-1	TRBV27	TGTGCCAGCAGTCGGGGGCGACTAGCGGGAACCAATGAGCAGTTCTTC	CASSRGRLAGTNEQFF
NA	many	TRBJ2-3	TRBV11-2	TGTGCCAGCAGCCGTAGCACAGATACGCAGTATTTT	CASSRSTDTQYF
TRBD2	NA	TRBJ2-7	TRBV27	TGTGCCAGCAGAAATAGCGGGAGCTACATATACGAGCAGTACTTC	CASRNSGSYIYEQYF
NA	NA	TRBJ1-6	TRBV7-9	TGTGCCAGCAGCTTAGTTCCGGGGGTGAATTCACCCCTCCACTTT	CASSLVPGVNSPLHF
NA	NA	TRBJ1-3	TRBV5-1	TGCGCCAGCAGCTATGACAGCTTCTCTGGAAACACCATATATTTT	CASSYDSFSGNTIYF
NA	NA	TRBJ2-1	TRBV5-6	TGTGCCAGCAGCCGTCTAGGCTACAATGAGCAGTTCTTC	CASSRLGYNEQFF
TRBD1	NA	TRBJ1-2	TRBV19	TGTGCCAGTAGTCGGTTGCAGGGGGCTAACTATGGCTACACCTTC	CASSRLQGANYGYTF
TRBD1	NA	TRBJ2-6	TRBV7-9	TGTGCCAGCAGCTTACGGACAGGCTCTGGGGCCAACGTCCTGACTTTC	CASSLRTGSGANVLTF
TRBD2	NA	TRBJ2-7	TRBV25-1	TGTGCCAGCAGTGATCCTGGGCGGGCGGGAGTCTACGAGCAGTACTTC	CASSDPGRAGVYEQYF
NA	few	TRBJ1-5	TRBV10-2	TGCGCCAGCAGTGGGGAAGCTCAGCCCCAGCATTTT	CASSGEAQPQHF
NA	NA	TRBJ1-5	TRBV4-1	TGCGCCAGCAGCCAAGATTTTAACGGCCAGCCCCAGCATTTT	CASSQDFNGQPQHF
TRBD2	NA	TRBJ2-1	TRBV7-6	TGTGCCAGCAGCACCCTCGGGACTAGCGGTTACAATGAGCAGTTCTTC	CASSTLGTSGYNEQFF
TRBD1	NA	TRBJ1-4	TRBV6-6	TGTGCCAGCAGTACCGGGACAGGCGGTGAAAAACTGTTTTTT	CASSTGTGGEKLFF
TRBD1	NA	TRBJ2-2	TRBV27	TGTGCCAGCACCCGGAATTCCGGGACAGTCAAGACCGGGGAGCTGTTTTTT	CASTRNSGTVKTGELFF
TRBD2	once	TRBJ2-7	TRBV28	TGTGCCAGCAGTTCGGGAGCGGGAGGGGCCTACGAGCAGTACTTC	CASSSGAGGAYEQYF
TRBD1	NA	TRBJ2-4	TRBV7-9	TGTGCCAGCAGCTCGGCCCGACAGGGGACAGCCAAAAACATTCAGTACTTC	CASSSARQGTAKNIQYF
NA	NA	TRBJ1-4	TRBV10-1	TGCGCCAGCAGTGAGTCCCTCTCTGGAAAACTGTTTTTT	CASSESLSGKLFF
NA	few	TRBJ2-5	TRBV28	TGTGCCAGCAGTTTAATGTCTAGCTTTGAGACCCAGTACTTC	CASSLMSSFETQYF
TRBD1	NA	TRBJ2-7	TRBV18	TGTGCCAGCTCACCACCGTTCCAGGGGGCAGCTATCGAGCAGTACTTC	CASSPPFQGAAIEQYF
TRBD1	NA	TRBJ2-2	TRBV19	TGTGCCAGTACCTTACAGGGGGCGTCCGGGGAGCTGTTTTTT	CASTLQGASGELFF
NA	NA	TRBJ1-4	TRBV27	TGTGCCAGCAGCCCCGGGGGTGCTAATGAAAAACTGTTTTTT	CASSPGGANEKLFF
TRBD1	NA	TRBJ1-5	TRBV6-1	TGTGCCAGCAGCGAACAGGGGGGCGTGGTGGCCCAGCATTTT	CASSEQGGVVAQHF
TRBD1	NA	TRBJ1-1	TRBV15	TGTGCCACCAGCCGCGGACAGGCCCCGAGGACTGAAGCTTTCTTT	CATSRGQAPRTEAFF
NA	NA	TRBJ1-2	TRBV6-1	TGTGCCACGAAAATGACAGCGGCACTAGGCTACACCTTC	CATKMTAALGYTF
NA	NA	TRBJ1-1	TRBV28	TGTGCCAGCAGTCAAGCAGGGCAGGGAAACACTGAAGCTTTCTTT	CASSQAGQGNTEAFF
NA	NA	TRBJ2-7	TRBV6-1	TGTGCCAGCAGATCCCGGACAGAGTTCTACGAGCAGTACTTC	CASRSRTEFYEQYF
NA	once	TRBJ2-7	TRBV7-2	TGTGCCAGCAGCCTCCAGGGGCCCGGCTACGAGCAGTACTTC	CASSLQGPGYEQYF
NA	NA	TRBJ2-1	TRBV7-9	TGTGCCAGCAGCCAATTGCTCGGCAATGAGCAGTTCTTC	CASSQLLGNEQFF
NA	NA	TRBJ2-7	TRBV10-3	TGTGCCATCAGTGAGTCGTACTCGGGCCCGGCTACCTACGAGCAGTACTTC	CAISESYSGPATYEQYF
NA	NA	TRBJ1-1	TRBV28	TGTGCCAGCAGTCGGGGTATCGGGGGAGACACTGAAGCTTTCTTT	CASSRGIGGDTEAFF
NA	few	TRBJ2-7	TRBV6-6	TGTGCCAGCACCGAATGGCGCACCTACGAGCAGTACTTC	CASTEWRTYEQYF